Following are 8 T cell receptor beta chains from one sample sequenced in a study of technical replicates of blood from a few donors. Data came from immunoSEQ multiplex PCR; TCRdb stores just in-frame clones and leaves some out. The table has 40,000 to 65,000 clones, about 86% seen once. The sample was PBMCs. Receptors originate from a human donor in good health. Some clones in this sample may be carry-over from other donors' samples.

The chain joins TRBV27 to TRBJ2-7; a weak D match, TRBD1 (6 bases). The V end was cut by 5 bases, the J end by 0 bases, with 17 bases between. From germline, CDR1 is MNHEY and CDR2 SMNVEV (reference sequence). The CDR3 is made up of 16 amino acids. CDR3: CASSTSQGRVSYEQYF. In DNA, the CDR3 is TGTGCCAGCAGTACCTCACAGGGTAGGGTCTCCTACGAGCAGTACTTC.

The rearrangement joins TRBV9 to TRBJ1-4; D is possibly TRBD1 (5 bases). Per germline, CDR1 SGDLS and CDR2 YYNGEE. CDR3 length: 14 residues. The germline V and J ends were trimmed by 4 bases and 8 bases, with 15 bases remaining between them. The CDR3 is CASSPSGGEEKLFF. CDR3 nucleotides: TGTGCCAGCAGCCCCTCGGGGGGAGAGGAAAAACTGTTTTTT.

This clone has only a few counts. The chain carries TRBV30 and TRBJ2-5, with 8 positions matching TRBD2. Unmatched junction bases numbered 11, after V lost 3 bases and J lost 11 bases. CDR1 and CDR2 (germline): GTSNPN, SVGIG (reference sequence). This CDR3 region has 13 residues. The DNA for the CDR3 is TGTGCCTGGAGCGGGGGGGCCCGGAACCTACAGTACTTC. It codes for CAWSGGARNLQYF.

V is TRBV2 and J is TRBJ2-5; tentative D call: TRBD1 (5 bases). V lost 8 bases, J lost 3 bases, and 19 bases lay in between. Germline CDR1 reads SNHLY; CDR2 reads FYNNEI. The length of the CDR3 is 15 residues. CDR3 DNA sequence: TGTGCCAGCTACGGCGACGGGCAGGGTGAAGAGACCCAGTACTTC. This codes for CASYGDGQGEETQYF.

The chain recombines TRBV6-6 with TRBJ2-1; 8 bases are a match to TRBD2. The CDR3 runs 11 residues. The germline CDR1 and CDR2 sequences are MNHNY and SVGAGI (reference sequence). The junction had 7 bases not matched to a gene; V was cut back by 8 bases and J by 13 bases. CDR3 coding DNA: TGTGCCAGCGGGACGGGGGGGCCTCAGTTCTTC. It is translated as CASGTGGPQFF.

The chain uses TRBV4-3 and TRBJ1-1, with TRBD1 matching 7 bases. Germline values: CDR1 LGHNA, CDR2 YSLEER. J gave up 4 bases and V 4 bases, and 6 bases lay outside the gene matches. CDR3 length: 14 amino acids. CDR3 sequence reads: CASSLQGMATEAFF. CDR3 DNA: TGCGCCAGCAGCCTACAGGGGATGGCCACTGAAGCTTTCTTT.

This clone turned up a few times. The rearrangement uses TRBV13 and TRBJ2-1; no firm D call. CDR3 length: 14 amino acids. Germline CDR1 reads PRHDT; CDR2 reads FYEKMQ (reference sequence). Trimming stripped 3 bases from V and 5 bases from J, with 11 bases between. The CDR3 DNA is TGTGCCAGCAGCTTGTTTTGGCCCAACAATGAGCAGTTCTTC. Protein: CASSLFWPNNEQFF.

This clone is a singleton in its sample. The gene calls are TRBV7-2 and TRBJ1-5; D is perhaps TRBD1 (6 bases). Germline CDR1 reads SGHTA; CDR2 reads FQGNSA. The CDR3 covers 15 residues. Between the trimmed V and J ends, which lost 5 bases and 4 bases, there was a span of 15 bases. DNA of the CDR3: TGTGCCAGCAGCCCTACAGGGTACGGGAATCAGCCCCAGCATTTT. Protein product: CASSPTGYGNQPQHF.